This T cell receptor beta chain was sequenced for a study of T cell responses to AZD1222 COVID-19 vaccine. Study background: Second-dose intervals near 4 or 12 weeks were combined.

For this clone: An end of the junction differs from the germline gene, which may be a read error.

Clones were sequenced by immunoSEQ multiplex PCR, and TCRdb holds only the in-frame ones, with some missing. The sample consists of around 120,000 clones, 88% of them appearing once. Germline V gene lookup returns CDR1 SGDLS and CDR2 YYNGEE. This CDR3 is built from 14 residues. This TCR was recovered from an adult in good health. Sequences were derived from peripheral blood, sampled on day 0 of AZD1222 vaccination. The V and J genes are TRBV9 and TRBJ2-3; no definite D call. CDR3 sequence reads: CASTVDSLADTQYF. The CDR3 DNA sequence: TGTGCCAGCACCGTAGACTCCCTGGCGGATACGCAGTATTTT.